The text below deals with one TCR beta chain. Its target is not known. This CDR3 is built from 14 residues. The V segment lost 5 bases and the J segment 2 bases; nucleotides outside the gene matches: 5. Germline CDR1 and CDR2: SGHTS and YDEGEE. This entry is derived from a study of chemoradiotherapy in HPV16-positive cancers. Background on the study: Functional T-cell assays on two HPV16-positive patients' cells defined candidate HPV-specific clones and common TCR motifs.

Sequencing was performed with immunoSEQ multiplex PCR; in TCRdb, only in-frame clones are kept and a portion is missing. Among roughly 39,000 clones listed, more than 65% were seen once. Over chemoradiotherapy, repertoires were sampled more than once. The study's findings and limits: Only a couple of HPV16-positive patients supplied the functional HPV-specificity definition.

The clonotype comes from a human donor with HPV-associated anogenital cancer. The rearrangement uses TRBV5-8 and TRBJ1-2; 8 bases agree with TRBD1. This specimen was blood, taken from a patient who underwent chemoradiotherapy. The CDR3 DNA reads TGTGCCAGCAGACTAGGACAGGGAAACTATGGCTACACCTTC. It specifies CASRLGQGNYGYTF.